These T cell receptor beta chains were read from a single sample in a study of CD8+CD57+ T cells in acquired aplastic anemia. TCRdb ran MiXCR on the reads and lists one entry per CDR3 protein. The sample yields about 270,000 distinct CDR3 sequences, 45% to 70% seen once. Sequencing was performed on sorted CD4+, CD8+, or CD8+CD57+ T cells (not recorded which) from PBMCs. The receptor source for this set is a human donor with severe aplastic anemia or a healthy control (not recorded which). Both conserved end residues are part of each CDR3. A D gene is named only where the DNA matches it firmly. The size entry is marked missing in some rows and otherwise reads once, few, many or a size class.

clone size: many
D gene: .
J gene: TRBJ1-2
V gene: TRBV11-1
CDR3 DNA: TGTGCCAGCAGCCCCAGGGAATCCTATGGCTACACCTTC
CDR3 protein: CASSPRESYGYTF

clone size: .
D gene: .
J gene: TRBJ1-2
V gene: TRBV20-1
CDR3 DNA: TGCAGTGCTCAAAATCCGGGACCGCTTAACCTTGGCGACTTC
CDR3 protein: CSAQNPGPLNLGDF

clone size: few
D gene: TRBD1
J gene: TRBJ2-5
V gene: TRBV7-2
CDR3 DNA: TGTGCCAGCAGCCCGGACAGGGTAGCTCGGAACTTC
CDR3 protein: CASSPDRVARNF

clone size: .
D gene: TRBD1
J gene: TRBJ2-7
V gene: TRBV20-1
CDR3 DNA: TGCAGTGCCCAAGGGACAGGGGACGAGCAGTACTTC
CDR3 protein: CSAQGTGDEQYF

clone size: .
D gene: .
J gene: TRBJ1-6
V gene: TRBV7-2
CDR3 DNA: TGTGCCAGCAGCATACTGGACAGCAATTCAACCCTCCACTTT
CDR3 protein: CASSILDSNSTLHF

clone size: .
D gene: TRBD1
J gene: TRBJ1-5
V gene: TRBV5-6
CDR3 DNA: TGTGCCAGCAGCTTGGGGACAGGGTCCCCACAGCCCCAGCATTTT
CDR3 protein: CASSLGTGSPQPQHF

clone size: .
D gene: .
J gene: TRBJ2-5
V gene: TRBV7-2
CDR3 DNA: TGTGCCAGCAGCTTAGTTAACAGGCAAGAGACCCAGTACTTC
CDR3 protein: CASSLVNRQETQYF

clone size: .
D gene: .
J gene: TRBJ2-2
V gene: TRBV20-1
CDR3 DNA: TGCAGTGCGCTCACCGGGGAGCTGTTTTTT
CDR3 protein: CSALTGELFF

clone size: .
D gene: TRBD1
J gene: TRBJ2-7
V gene: TRBV20-1
CDR3 DNA: TGCAGTGCTAGTGAGGCAGGGGGTTACTACGAGCAGTACTTC
CDR3 protein: CSASEAGGYYEQYF

clone size: .
D gene: .
J gene: TRBJ1-1
V gene: TRBV19
CDR3 DNA: TGTGCCAGTACCCAACAGGGCTCGGGGGCTGAAGCTTTCTTT
CDR3 protein: CASTQQGSGAEAFF

clone size: .
D gene: .
J gene: TRBJ1-1
V gene: TRBV19
CDR3 DNA: TGTGCCAGTAGTAGCAACCTGGGGATGAACACTGAAGCTTTCTTT
CDR3 protein: CASSSNLGMNTEAFF

clone size: .
D gene: .
J gene: TRBJ1-4
V gene: TRBV24-1
CDR3 DNA: TGTGCCAGTAGTATAGATGAAAAACTGTTTTTT
CDR3 protein: CASSIDEKLFF

clone size: once
D gene: TRBD1
J gene: TRBJ2-1
V gene: TRBV19
CDR3 DNA: TGTGCCAGTAGTATGGGACAGGGAGGGCAGTTCTTC
CDR3 protein: CASSMGQGGQFF

clone size: .
D gene: TRBD2
J gene: TRBJ2-7
V gene: TRBV9
CDR3 DNA: TGTGCCAGCAGCCCTAGATGGGCTAGCGGGGGGACAGCCTACGAGCAGTACTTC
CDR3 protein: CASSPRWASGGTAYEQYF

clone size: many
D gene: .
J gene: TRBJ2-7
V gene: TRBV11-2
CDR3 DNA: TGTGCCAGCAGCCCCTCTAGGAGGCGGTACGGCGAGCAGTACTTC
CDR3 protein: CASSPSRRRYGEQYF

clone size: once
D gene: TRBD1
J gene: TRBJ1-5
V gene: TRBV15
CDR3 DNA: TGTGCCACCAGCAGCTGGGGACAGTCGAATCAGCCCCAGCATTTT
CDR3 protein: CATSSWGQSNQPQHF

clone size: .
D gene: TRBD1
J gene: TRBJ1-5
V gene: TRBV24-1
CDR3 DNA: TGTGCCACCAGTGATACGACAGGGTTCCAAGAGACCCAGCATTTT
CDR3 protein: CATSDTTGFQETQHF

clone size: few
D gene: .
J gene: TRBJ2-7
V gene: TRBV14
CDR3 DNA: TGTGCCAGCAGCCTCGGTACTACGACCTACGAGCAGTACTTC
CDR3 protein: CASSLGTTTYEQYF

clone size: .
D gene: .
J gene: TRBJ1-6
V gene: TRBV6-6
CDR3 DNA: TGTGCCAGCAGCTTAGGCCCCAAGGATTCACCCCTCCACTTT
CDR3 protein: CASSLGPKDSPLHF

clone size: .
D gene: TRBD2
J gene: TRBJ2-5
V gene: TRBV7-2
CDR3 DNA: TGTGCCAGCAGCTGGCCGGTATGGCTAGCGGGGGAAGGAGAGACCCAGTACTTC
CDR3 protein: CASSWPVWLAGEGETQYF

clone size: few
D gene: .
J gene: TRBJ1-2
V gene: TRBV5-8
CDR3 DNA: TGTGCCAGCAGCTTGTTCGCCTCCCCGGGGTATGGCTACACCTTC
CDR3 protein: CASSLFASPGYGYTF

clone size: few
D gene: .
J gene: TRBJ2-2
V gene: TRBV7-6
CDR3 DNA: TGTGCCAGCAGCTTAGACCCGATGAACACCGGGGAGCTGTTTTTT
CDR3 protein: CASSLDPMNTGELFF

clone size: .
D gene: TRBD1
J gene: TRBJ1-6
V gene: TRBV5-1
CDR3 DNA: TGCGCCAGCAGCTTAGTGCAGGGGGTCGGTTCACCCCTCCACTTT
CDR3 protein: CASSLVQGVGSPLHF

clone size: .
D gene: TRBD1
J gene: TRBJ1-5
V gene: TRBV10-3
CDR3 DNA: TGTGCCATCAGTGAACTTAGGACAGGGGCAGGGAATCAGCCCCAGCATTTT
CDR3 protein: CAISELRTGAGNQPQHF

clone size: .
D gene: TRBD1
J gene: TRBJ1-1
V gene: TRBV19
CDR3 DNA: TGTGCCAGTAGTAATTCCCCCTCGGACAGGGGGGACACTGAAGCTTTCTTT
CDR3 protein: CASSNSPSDRGDTEAFF

clone size: many
D gene: .
J gene: TRBJ2-1
V gene: TRBV7-2
CDR3 DNA: TGCGCCAGCAGCTTGGGGGGCCGCAATGAGCAGTTCTTC
CDR3 protein: CASSLGGRNEQFF

clone size: few
D gene: .
J gene: TRBJ2-7
V gene: TRBV18
CDR3 DNA: TGTGCCAGCTCACCCGGTTATGGCTACGAGCAGTACTTC
CDR3 protein: CASSPGYGYEQYF

clone size: few
D gene: .
J gene: TRBJ1-2
V gene: TRBV5-1
CDR3 DNA: TGCGCCAGCAGCCGTCGAGGACGGGATGAGGGCTACACCTTC
CDR3 protein: CASSRRGRDEGYTF